Each of the 9 T cell receptor beta chains below was sequenced from the same sample in a study of T-cell reconstitution after alpha-beta-depleted transplantation in children. As it was prepared, the TCRbeta library received unique molecular identifiers. TCRdb re-called the PCR reads through MiXCR, storing one row per CDR3 protein. This table has 700,000 to 950,000 distinct CDR3 sequences, 16% appearing once. The source material was PBMCs, mostly from graft donor cells, sampled 360 days after TCRalphabeta/CD19-depleted stem cell transplant. The receptors stem from a male patient between 10 and 17 years old who had a stem cell transplant for acute lymphoblastic leukemia, so the T cells may come from the graft donor.

The V gene is TRBV21-1, the J gene TRBJ2-1; no DNA check was done on the table's D call, TRBD1. TRBV21-1 is recorded as a pseudogene. The CDR3 sequence is 15 residues long. The CDR3 DNA reads TGTGCCAGCAGCAAATTAACAGGGTCCTACAATGAGCAGTTCTTC. Translating it yields CASSKLTGSYNEQFF.

CDR3: CASSRGNRDEQYF. For the CDR3, the DNA is TGCGCCAGCAGCCGCGGAAACAGGGACGAGCAGTACTTC. The chain couples TRBV4-1 to TRBJ2-7; D might be TRBD1 (6 bases). Germline assignment: CDR1 MGHRA and CDR2 YSYEKL. The V end was cut by 4 bases, the J end by 5 bases, with 12 bases between. This CDR3 region has 13 residues.

This clonotype was recorded a few times. The J gene is TRBJ2-3, the V gene TRBV4-2; TRBD2 matches at 10 bases. CDR3 length: 14 amino acids. CDR1 is LGHNA and CDR2 is YNFKEQ in the germline V gene. V was clipped by 4 bases and J by 6 bases; unmatched bases: 4. CDR3 protein: CASSLAGGWDTQYF. CDR3 DNA sequence: TGTGCCAGCAGCCTAGCGGGAGGATGGGATACGCAGTATTTT.

This clonotype was seen a few times. The chain recombines TRBV29-1 with TRBJ2-7, with D uncertain. Germline V gene data show CDR1 as SQVTM and CDR2 as ANQGSEA. The V end was cut by 1 base, the J end by 0 bases, with 13 bases between. This CDR3 comprises 15 residues. The CDR3 spells CSVEVASKVSYEQYF. CDR3 in DNA: TGCAGCGTTGAAGTTGCCTCGAAGGTCTCCTACGAGCAGTACTTC.

J is TRBJ2-2 and V is TRBV6-5, with D possibly TRBD1 on 5 matching bases. The CDR3 is made up of 17 amino acids. V was clipped by 0 bases and J by 1 base, with 12 bases between them. Germline V gene data show CDR1 as MNHEY and CDR2 as SVGAGI. CDR3 DNA: TGTGCCAGCAGTTACTCGATTTACAGGCTGAACACCGGGGAGCTGTTTTTT. Its translation is CASSYSIYRLNTGELFF.

The J gene is TRBJ2-1, the V gene TRBV4-1, with 10 nucleotides matching TRBD2. The CDR3 spans 19 residues. With 4 bases clipped from V and 7 bases from J, the junction kept 19 bases outside the gene matches. Germline CDR1 and CDR2: MGHRA and YSYEKL. CDR3 coding DNA: TGCGCCAGCAGCCGCACCCCAGGGACCAGCGGGAGGGCCGCTAATGAGCAGTTCTTC. Translating it yields CASSRTPGTSGRAANEQFF.

This clonotype was seen only a few times. J is TRBJ2-7 and V is TRBV4-1, with D unresolved. CDR3 size: 17 residues. V lost 1 base and J 0 bases, leaving 16 bases between the germline ends. Germline V lookup: CDR1 MGHRA, CDR2 YSYEKL. The CDR3 DNA reads TGCGCCAGCAGCCAAGTCCGTTGGGCCCCGGACTCCTACGAGCAGTACTTC. This sequence encodes CASSQVRWAPDSYEQYF.

This clonotype was detected only a few times. The rearrangement links TRBV11-2 to TRBJ2-2; 8 bases line up with TRBD2. The CDR3 covers 16 residues. J gave up 3 bases and V 6 bases, and 9 bases lay outside the gene matches. Germline CDR1 reads SGHAT; CDR2 reads FQNNGV. CDR3: CASRTWTSQYTGELFF. CDR3 DNA sequence: TGTGCCAGCAGGACTTGGACTAGCCAGTACACCGGGGAGCTGTTTTTT.

This clonotype was found a few times. The chain couples TRBV7-9 to TRBJ2-7; D tentatively fits TRBD1 or TRBD2 (6 bases each). Germline V gene lookup returns CDR1 SEHNR and CDR2 FQNEAQ (reference sequence). This CDR3 spans 15 amino acids. Trimming removed 5 bases at V and 2 bases at J, with 16 bases between. The CDR3 here is CASSPGGGGPYEQYF. The CDR3 nucleotides are TGTGCCAGCAGCCCCGGAGGAGGGGGACCCTACGAGCAGTACTTC.